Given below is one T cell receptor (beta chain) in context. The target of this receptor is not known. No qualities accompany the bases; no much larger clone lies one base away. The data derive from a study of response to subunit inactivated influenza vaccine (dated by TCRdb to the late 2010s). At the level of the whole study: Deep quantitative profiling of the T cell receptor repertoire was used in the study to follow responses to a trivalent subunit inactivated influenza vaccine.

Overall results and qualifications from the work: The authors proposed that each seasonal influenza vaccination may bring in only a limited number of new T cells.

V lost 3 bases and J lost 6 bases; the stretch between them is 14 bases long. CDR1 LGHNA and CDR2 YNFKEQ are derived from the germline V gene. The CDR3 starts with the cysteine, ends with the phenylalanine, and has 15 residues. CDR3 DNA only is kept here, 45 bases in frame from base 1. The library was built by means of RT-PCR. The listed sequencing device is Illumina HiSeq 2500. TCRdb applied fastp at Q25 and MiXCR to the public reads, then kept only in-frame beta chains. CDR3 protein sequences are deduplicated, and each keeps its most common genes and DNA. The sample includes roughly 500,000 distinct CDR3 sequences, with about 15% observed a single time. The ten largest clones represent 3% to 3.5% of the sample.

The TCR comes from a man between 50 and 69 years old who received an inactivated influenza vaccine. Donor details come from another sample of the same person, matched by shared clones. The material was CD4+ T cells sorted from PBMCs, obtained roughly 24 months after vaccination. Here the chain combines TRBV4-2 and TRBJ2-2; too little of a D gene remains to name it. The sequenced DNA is TGTGCCAGCAGCCAGGACCGGCCAGGAGCCGGGGAGCTGTTTTTT. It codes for CASSQDRPGAGELFF.